The 24 T cell receptor beta chains below come from one sample, sequenced in a study of circulating tumor DNA in untreated peripheral T-cell lymphoma. Using immunoSEQ multiplex PCR, the repertoire was profiled, and TCRdb retains in-frame clones only, with some absent. The sample records about 9,200 clones, around four fifths being singletons. Sequenced material: tumor tissue. Source of these receptors: a human donor with peripheral T-cell lymphoma.

This rearrangement joins TRBV19 to TRBJ1-2; 8 nucleotides align to TRBD1. Germline CDR1 reads LNHDA; CDR2 reads SQIVND (reference sequence). After removal of 6 bases from V and 8 bases from J, the junction contained 8 bases not matched to a gene. This CDR3 has 13 amino acids. The CDR3 region is CASRRQGDRGYTF. Written as DNA, the CDR3 is TGTGCCAGTAGGCGCCAGGGGGACAGGGGCTACACCTTC. Variable domain in full (rest from reference TRBV19 and TRBJ1-2): DGGITQSPKYLFRKEGQNVTLSCEQNLNHDAMYWYRQDPGQGLRLIYYSQIVNDFQKGDIAEGYSVSREKKESFPLTVTSAQKNPTAFYLCASRRQGDRGYTFGSGTRLTVV.

V gene TRBV6-8 combines with J gene TRBJ2-3; D not certain. V gave up 4 bases and J gave up 2 bases, with 10 bases separating them. CDR3 length equals 14 residues. CDR1 MNHGY and CDR2 SAAAGT come from the germline V gene. Here the CDR3 reads CASSSGFPTDTQYF. CDR3 coding DNA: TGTGCCAGCAGTTCCGGATTCCCCACAGATACGCAGTATTTT.

The chain combines TRBV29-1 with TRBJ2-5, with unresolved D. V lost 2 bases to trimming and J lost 1 base, with 5 bases between them. The CDR3 covers 12 residues. Germline V gene lookup returns CDR1 SQVTM and CDR2 ANQGSEA. CDR3 residues: CSVEQFQETQYF. The CDR3 DNA sequence: TGCAGCGTTGAACAGTTCCAAGAGACCCAGTACTTC.

This chain joins TRBV9 and TRBJ1-1, with 7 nucleotides matching TRBD1. This CDR3 is built from 14 residues. Unmatched junction bases numbered 7, after V lost 6 bases and J lost 2 bases. Germline-derived CDR1 and CDR2 are SGDLS and YYNGEE. CDR3 DNA: TGTGCCAGCACCGTCAGGGGGAAAAACACTGAAGCTTTCTTT. This codes for CASTVRGKNTEAFF.

V usage is TRBV19 and J usage is TRBJ1-2; D is unresolved. Germline V gene sequence: CDR1 LNHDA, CDR2 SQIVND (reference sequence). V gave up 1 base and J gave up 7 bases, with 10 bases separating them. This CDR3 is 13 amino acids long. CDR3 region: CASSIAGLAGYTF. The DNA for the CDR3 is TGTGCCAGTAGTATAGCTGGGCTTGCTGGCTACACCTTC.

The genes are TRBV7-6 and TRBJ1-4; D might be TRBD1 (6 bases). CDR1 and CDR2 (germline): SGHVS, FNYEAQ. The CDR3 totals 15 residues. Between the trimmed V and J ends, which lost 3 bases and 7 bases, there was a span of 15 bases. CDR3 amino acids: CASSLRAGVGEKLFF. Here the CDR3 DNA reads TGTGCCAGCAGCTTGAGGGCAGGGGTGGGTGAAAAACTGTTTTTT. The complete variable domain, with remaining parts taken from reference TRBV7-6 and TRBJ1-4, reads GAGVSQSPRYKVTKRGQDVALRCDPISGHVSLYWYRQALGQGPEFLTYFNYEAQQDKSGLPNDRFSAERPEGSISTLTIQRTEQRDSAMYRCASSLRAGVGEKLFFGSGTQLSVL.

The chain recombines TRBV6-8 with TRBJ2-5; D may be TRBD2 (5 bases). Trimming shortened V by 6 bases and J by 5 bases, and 13 bases separated the two germline ends. Germline V CDR1 and CDR2: MNHGY, SAAAGT. There are 13 residues in the CDR3. CDR3: CASRIQRWETQYF. The CDR3 DNA follows: TGTGCCAGCAGGATCCAGCGGTGGGAGACCCAGTACTTC.

The V and J genes are TRBV7-7 and TRBJ2-3; D is unclear. CDR1 and CDR2 from the germline V gene are SSHAT and FNYEAQ (reference sequence). The germline V and J ends were trimmed by 1 base and 1 base, with 9 bases remaining between them. The CDR3 is made up of 15 amino acids. CDR3 residues: CASSLDPTGTDTQYF. CDR3 nucleotides: TGTGCCAGCAGCTTAGATCCCACAGGCACAGATACGCAGTATTTT.

The CDR3, as DNA: TGTGCCAGCAGCGTCCGGGCCTCCGGGACAGATACGCAGTATTTT. Its protein is CASSVRASGTDTQYF. The chain couples TRBV11-1 to TRBJ2-3; D remains unclear. V was clipped by 5 bases and J by 3 bases, with 15 bases between them. The CDR3 runs to 15 residues. Per germline, CDR1 SGHAT and CDR2 FQDESV (reference sequence).

The genes are TRBV18 and TRBJ1-5; D unclear. From germline, CDR1 is KGHSH and CDR2 LQKENI. With 3 bases removed from V and 2 bases from J, the gap between germline ends came to 8 bases. The CDR3 has 14 amino acids. The CDR3 DNA reads as TGTGCCAGCTCACCGCTGACGGGCAATCAGCCCCAGCATTTT. Translated, it gives CASSPLTGNQPQHF.

This chain connects TRBV28 to TRBJ2-7; D possibly matches TRBD1 or TRBD2 (6 bases each). The CDR3 loop spans 12 amino acids. Germline CDR1 and CDR2: MDHEN and SYDVKM. Trimming cost V 6 bases and J 5 bases, with 11 bases left between them. The CDR3 bases are TGTGCCAGCAGCTCCGGGGGCAACGAGCAGTACTTC. This translates into CASSSGGNEQYF.

The rearrangement links TRBV10-3 to TRBJ2-2; possibly TRBD1 for D (5 bases). The germline V gene encodes CDR1 ENHRY and CDR2 SYGVKD. Trimming removed 2 bases from V and 1 base from J, with 5 bases in between. The CDR3 consists of 14 residues. CDR3: CAISEGQNTGELFF. In nucleotides, the CDR3 is TGTGCCATCAGTGAGGGACAGAACACCGGGGAGCTGTTTTTT.

This chain links TRBV19 with TRBJ2-1; weak D call: TRBD2 (6 bases). From germline, CDR1 is LNHDA and CDR2 SQIVND (reference sequence). V was shortened by 5 bases and J by 4 bases, with 15 bases between the two germline ends. The CDR3 has 15 residues. The CDR3 protein is CASSSANGGYNEQFF. The CDR3 bases are TGTGCCAGTAGTTCAGCGAACGGGGGATACAATGAGCAGTTCTTC. The full variable domain, completed using reference TRBV19 and TRBJ2-1, is DGGITQSPKYLFRKEGQNVTLSCEQNLNHDAMYWYRQDPGQGLRLIYYSQIVNDFQKGDIAEGYSVSREKKESFPLTVTSAQKNPTAFYLCASSSANGGYNEQFFGPGTRLTVL.

The chain couples TRBV29-1 to TRBJ1-5; 7 bases are shared with TRBD1. The CDR3 is 13 residues long. Germline V gives CDR1 SQVTM, CDR2 ANQGSEA. Trimming at V came to 6 bases and at J to 5 bases, leaving 7 bases not matched to a gene. In DNA, the CDR3 is TGCAGCGTGGGAACAGGGGTTGATCAGCCCCAGCATTTT. Translated: CSVGTGVDQPQHF.

V is TRBV2 and J is TRBJ1-6; D unresolved. With 3 bases removed from V and 1 base from J, the gap between germline ends came to 13 bases. Germline CDR1 and CDR2: SNHLY and FYNNEI. This CDR3 contains 17 residues. DNA for the CDR3: TGTGCCAGCAGTGAGATGGTACGGGGTTCCTATAATTCACCCCTCCACTTT. Amino acids: CASSEMVRGSYNSPLHF.

This clone is medium-sized (0.01 to 0.1%) within its sample. The chain links TRBV4-1 to TRBJ1-4; D is possibly TRBD1 (5 bases). The CDR3 runs to 17 residues. Germline V CDR1 and CDR2: MGHRA, YSYEKL. V was trimmed by 0 bases and J by 6 bases, leaving 17 bases between them. Here the CDR3 DNA reads TGCGCCAGCAGCCAAGATGTCAGGGCCCTTACTGATGAAAAACTGTTTTTT. This sequence encodes CASSQDVRALTDEKLFF.

This sequence joins TRBV15 and TRBJ2-2; no firm D call. Germline loops: CDR1 LNHNV, CDR2 YYDKDF (reference sequence). Trimming pared 3 bases from V and 6 bases from J, leaving 17 bases between. The CDR3 loop spans 16 amino acids. The CDR3 region has the DNA TGTGCCACCAGCAGGGAAAGCCCCGCGGTTTCCGGGGAGCTGTTTTTT. This translates into CATSRESPAVSGELFF.

The J gene is TRBJ2-3, the V gene TRBV9; D is ambiguous. The ends were cut back, 5 bases at V and 0 bases at J, with 16 bases in the middle. The germline V gene has CDR1 SGDLS and CDR2 YYNGEE. This CDR3 comprises 16 residues. CDR3 coding DNA: TGTGCCAGCAGAGATTATGATCAGCAAAGCACAGATACGCAGTATTTT. Translated: CASRDYDQQSTDTQYF.

This clone was detected a few times. The genes are TRBV29-1 and TRBJ1-3; D remains unclear. CDR1 and CDR2 from the germline V gene are SQVTM and ANQGSEA. This CDR3 contains 13 residues. The V and J ends lost 3 bases and 2 bases respectively, with 8 bases between them. The CDR3 DNA reads TGCAGCGTTGAGGCCTGGACTGGAAACACCATATATTTT. Protein sequence: CSVEAWTGNTIYF.

The rearrangement uses TRBV11-3 and TRBJ1-1; the match to TRBD1 covers 10 bases. The germline gives CDR1 SGHNT, CDR2 YENEEA. The CDR3 has 15 amino acids. Trimming removed 4 bases from V and 7 bases from J; junction bases left unmatched: 9. Written as DNA, the CDR3 is TGTGCCAGCAGCTGGGGAGGGACAGGGGTTTTTGAAGCTTTCTTT. It translates to CASSWGGTGVFEAFF.

The chain is built from TRBV28 and TRBJ1-2, with D unclear. The germline V and J ends were trimmed by 4 bases and 4 bases, with 13 bases remaining between them. The germline V gene has CDR1 MDHEN and CDR2 SYDVKM. The CDR3 runs 14 residues. The CDR3 DNA reads TGTGCCAGCAGTTATGGTACAGCACTCTATGGCTACACCTTC. Residues: CASSYGTALYGYTF.

The gene calls are TRBV27 and TRBJ2-1; D is unclear. Germline V gene lookup returns CDR1 MNHEY and CDR2 SMNVEV (reference sequence). With 0 bases removed from V and 9 bases from J, the gap between germline ends came to 15 bases. This CDR3 region has 15 residues. The DNA for the CDR3 is TGTGCCAGCAGTTTATCGCGCGCCATCCCCATTGAGCAGTTCTTC. Translated, it gives CASSLSRAIPIEQFF.

This chain uses TRBV18 with TRBJ2-2, with a tentative D call TRBD2 (5 bases). Per the germline V gene, CDR1 is KGHSH and CDR2 is LQKENI. The CDR3 loop spans 14 amino acids. V lost 3 bases and J 4 bases, leaving 9 bases between the germline ends. Here the CDR3 DNA reads TGTGCCAGCTCACCGCGAGGGTCCACCGGGGAGCTGTTTTTT. Protein product: CASSPRGSTGELFF.

The chain joins TRBV11-3 to TRBJ1-6; possible D gene TRBD1, 5 bases. The CDR3 runs to 15 residues. V was clipped by 6 bases and J by 6 bases, with 15 bases between them. The V gene's germline CDR1 is SGHNT and CDR2 YENEEA. CDR3 DNA: TGTGCCAGCAGTTTGATAGGGGATTCTAATTCACCCCTCCACTTT. Translating it yields CASSLIGDSNSPLHF. Combining the CDR3 with reference TRBV11-3 and TRBJ1-6 gives the whole variable domain EAGVVQSPRYKIIEKKQPVAFWCNPISGHNTLYWYLQNLGQGPELLIRYENEEAVDDSQLPKDRFSAERLKGVDSTLKIQPAELGDSAVYLCASSLIGDSNSPLHFGNGTRLTVT.